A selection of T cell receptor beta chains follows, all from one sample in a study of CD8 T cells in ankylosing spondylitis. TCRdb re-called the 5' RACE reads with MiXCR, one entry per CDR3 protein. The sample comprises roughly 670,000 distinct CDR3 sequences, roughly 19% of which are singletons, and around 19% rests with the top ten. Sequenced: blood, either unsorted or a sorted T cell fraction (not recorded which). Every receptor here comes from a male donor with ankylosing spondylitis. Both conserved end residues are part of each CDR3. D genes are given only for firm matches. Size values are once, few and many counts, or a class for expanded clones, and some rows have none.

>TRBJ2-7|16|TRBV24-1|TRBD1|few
CATSDLEGQPIYEQYF
TGTGCCACCAGTGATTTGGAGGGACAGCCGATCTACGAGCAGTACTTC
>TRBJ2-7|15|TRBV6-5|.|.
CASSYSFSASYEQYF
TGTGCCAGCAGTTACTCTTTCAGTGCCTCCTACGAGCAGTACTTC
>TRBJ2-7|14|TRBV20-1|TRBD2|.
CSAEGTSPRYEQYF
TGCAGTGCTGAGGGGACTAGTCCACGATACGAGCAGTACTTC
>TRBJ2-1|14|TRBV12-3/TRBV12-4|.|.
CASIGTGSYNEQFF
TGTGCCAGCATCGGGACGGGCTCTTACAATGAGCAGTTCTTC
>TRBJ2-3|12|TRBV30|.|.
CAWSVQRDTQYF
TGTGCCTGGAGTGTACAAAGAGATACGCAGTATTTT
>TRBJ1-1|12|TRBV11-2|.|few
CASSPPGLEAFF
TGTGCCAGCAGCCCCCCAGGGTTGGAAGCTTTCTTT
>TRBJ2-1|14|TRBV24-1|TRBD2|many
CATLVAGVGNEQFF
TGTGCCACCCTTGTAGCGGGAGTGGGCAATGAGCAGTTCTTC
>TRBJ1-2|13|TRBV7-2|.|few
CASRVSGTGGYTF
TGTGCCAGCAGAGTGTCGGGGACGGGCGGCTACACCTTC
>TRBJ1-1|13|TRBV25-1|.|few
CASSPWRDTEAFF
TGTGCCAGCAGCCCATGGCGGGACACTGAAGCTTTCTTT
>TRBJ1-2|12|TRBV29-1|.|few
CSVERAESGYTF
TGCAGCGTTGAAAGGGCAGAGAGTGGCTACACCTTC
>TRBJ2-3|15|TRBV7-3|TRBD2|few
CASSPGTSLTDTQYF
TGTGCCAGCAGCCCAGGGACTAGCCTAACAGATACGCAGTATTTT
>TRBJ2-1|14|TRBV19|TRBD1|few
CASSRDREYNEQFF
TGTGCCTCCTCCCGGGACAGGGAGTACAATGAGCAGTTCTTC
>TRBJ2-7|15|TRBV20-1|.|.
CSARDVGERVYEQYF
TGCAGTGCTAGAGATGTTGGAGAAAGGGTCTACGAGCAGTACTTC
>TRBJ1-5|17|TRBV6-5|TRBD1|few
CASSYSRTGQAIGPQHF
TGTGCCAGCAGTTACTCGAGGACGGGACAGGCCATCGGGCCCCAGCATTTT
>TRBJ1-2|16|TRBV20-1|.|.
CSARNRPAPKGYGYTF
TGCAGTGCTCGGAACAGACCAGCTCCGAAGGGCTATGGCTACACCTTC
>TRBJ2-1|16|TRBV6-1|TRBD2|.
CASSTSGTSGINEQFF
TGTGCCAGCAGTACGTCCGGGACTAGCGGCATCAATGAGCAGTTCTTC
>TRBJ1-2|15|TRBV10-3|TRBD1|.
CAISDPGQINYGYTF
TGTGCCATCAGTGACCCGGGACAGATTAACTATGGCTACACCTTC
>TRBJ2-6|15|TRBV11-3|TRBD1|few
CASSQQGTGANVLTF
TGTGCCAGCAGCCAACAGGGGACCGGGGCCAACGTCCTGACTTTC
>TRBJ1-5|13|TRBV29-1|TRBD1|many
CSVGTGKNQPQHF
TGCAGCGTGGGGACAGGGAAGAATCAGCCCCAGCATTTT
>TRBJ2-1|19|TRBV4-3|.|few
CASSQGLVPGPQSSNEQFF
TGCGCCAGCAGCCAAGGACTCGTTCCGGGACCTCAATCCAGCAATGAGCAGTTCTTC
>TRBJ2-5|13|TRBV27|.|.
CASSGWREETQYF
TGTGCCAGCAGCGGGTGGAGGGAGGAGACCCAGTACTTC
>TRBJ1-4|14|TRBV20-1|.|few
CSASRQGAGEKLFF
TGCAGTGCTAGTCGTCAGGGAGCTGGGGAAAAACTGTTTTTT
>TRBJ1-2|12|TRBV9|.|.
CASSARDTGYTF
TGTGCCAGCAGCGCCCGGGACACTGGCTACACCTTC
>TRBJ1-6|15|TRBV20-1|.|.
CSARDLARGGSPLHF
TGCAGTGCTAGAGACCTAGCGCGGGGGGGCTCACCCCTCCACTTT
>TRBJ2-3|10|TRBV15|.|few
CANETDTQYF
TGTGCCAATGAGACAGATACGCAGTATTTT
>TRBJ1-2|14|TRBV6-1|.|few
CASRAENINYGYTF
TGTGCCAGCAGGGCCGAGAATATTAACTATGGCTACACCTTC
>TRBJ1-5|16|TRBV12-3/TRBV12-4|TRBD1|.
CASSFFGQGGVQPQHF
TGTGCCAGCAGTTTTTTCGGACAGGGGGGGGTTCAGCCCCAGCATTTT
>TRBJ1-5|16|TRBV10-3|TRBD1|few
CAISESGTGGGQPQHF
TGTGCCATCAGTGAGTCTGGGACAGGGGGAGGTCAGCCCCAGCATTTT
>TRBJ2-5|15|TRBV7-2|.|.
CASSLGFWGQETQYF
TGTGCCAGCAGCTTAGGTTTCTGGGGCCAAGAGACCCAGTACTTC
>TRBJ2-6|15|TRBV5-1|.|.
CASSLQASGANVLTF
TGCGCCAGCAGCTTACAAGCCTCTGGGGCCAACGTCCTGACTTTC
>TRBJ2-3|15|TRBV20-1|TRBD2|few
CSAARLADITDTQYF
TGCAGTGCAGCTCGACTAGCGGATATCACAGATACGCAGTATTTT
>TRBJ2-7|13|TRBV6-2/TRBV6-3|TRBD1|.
CASSYLDRERMGF
TGTGCCAGCAGTTACTTGGACAGGGAGAGGATGGGCTTC
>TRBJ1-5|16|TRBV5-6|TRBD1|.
CASSLGTGKPNQPQHF
TGTGCCAGCAGCTTAGGGACAGGAAAGCCCAATCAGCCCCAGCATTTT
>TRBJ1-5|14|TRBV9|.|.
CASSARGGNQPQHF
TGTGCCAGCAGCGCGCGGGGGGGCAATCAGCCCCAGCATTTT
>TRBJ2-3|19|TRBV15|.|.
CATSRGGRGRLAGTDTQYF
TGTGCCACCAGCAGAGGAGGGAGAGGGAGGTTGGCTGGCACAGATACGCAGTATTTT
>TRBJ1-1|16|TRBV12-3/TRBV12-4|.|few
CASSLSVGRGNTEAFF
TGTGCCAGCAGTTTATCGGTGGGCAGAGGTAACACTGAAGCTTTCTTT
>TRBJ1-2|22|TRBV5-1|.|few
CASSLAGVTRGTTRTGDYGYTF
TGCGCCAGCAGCTTGGCCGGGGTAACGAGGGGGACCACTCGCACGGGGGACTATGGCTACACCTTC
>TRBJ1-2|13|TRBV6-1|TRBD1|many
CASSRDSIKGYTF
TGTGCCAGCAGCCGGGACAGCATCAAGGGCTACACCTTC
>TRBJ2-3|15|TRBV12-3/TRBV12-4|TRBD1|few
CASRTGTGDTDTQYF
TGTGCCAGCAGGACCGGGACAGGGGACACAGATACGCAGTATTTT
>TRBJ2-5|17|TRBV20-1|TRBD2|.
CSARDPVGVAGVETQYF
TGCAGTGCTAGAGACCCAGTTGGGGTAGCGGGAGTGGAGACCCAGTACTTC
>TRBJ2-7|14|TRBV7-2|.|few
CASSLSSRRVEQYF
TGTGCCAGCAGCCTAAGTTCTCGGAGGGTTGAGCAGTACTTC
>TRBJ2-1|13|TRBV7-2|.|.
CASSFDPFDEQFF
TGTGCCAGCAGCTTCGACCCTTTCGACGAGCAGTTCTTC
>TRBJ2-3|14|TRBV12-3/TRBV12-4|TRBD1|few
CASGRTGGTDTQYF
TGTGCCAGCGGGCGGACAGGGGGCACAGATACGCAGTATTTT
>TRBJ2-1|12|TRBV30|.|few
CAWSVLTGEQFF
TGTGCCTGGAGTGTATTGACGGGCGAGCAGTTCTTC
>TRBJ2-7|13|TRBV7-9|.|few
CASSLEWGDEQYF
TGTGCCAGCAGCTTAGAGTGGGGCGACGAGCAGTACTTC
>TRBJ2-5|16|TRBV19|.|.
CASSRGGQLYQETQYF
TGTGCCAGTAGTAGGGGGGGACAGTTGTACCAAGAGACCCAGTACTTC
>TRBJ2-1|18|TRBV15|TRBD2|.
CATSRDFLGLAGGNEQFF
TGTGCCACCAGCAGAGATTTCCTGGGACTAGCGGGGGGCAATGAGCAGTTCTTC
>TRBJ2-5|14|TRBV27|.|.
CASSFWGSGETQYF
TGTGCCAGCAGTTTTTGGGGTTCAGGGGAGACCCAGTACTTC
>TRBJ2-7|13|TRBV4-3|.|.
CASSQDRGQRQYF
TGCGCCAGCAGCCAAGATCGAGGGCAACGGCAGTACTTC
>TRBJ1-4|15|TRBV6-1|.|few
CASSESPGANEKLFF
TGTGCCAGCAGTGAAAGTCCGGGGGCTAATGAAAAACTGTTTTTT
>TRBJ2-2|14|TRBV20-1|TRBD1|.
CSARPGQTTGELFF
TGCAGTGCTAGGCCGGGACAGACCACCGGGGAGCTGTTTTTT
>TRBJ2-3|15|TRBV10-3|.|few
CAIEDSGGTTDTQYF
TGTGCCATCGAAGACAGTGGAGGGACGACAGATACGCAGTATTTT
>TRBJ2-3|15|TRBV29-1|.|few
CSVDSGVARTDTQYF
TGCAGCGTTGACTCAGGAGTGGCTCGCACAGATACGCAGTATTTT
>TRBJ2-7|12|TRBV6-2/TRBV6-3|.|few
CASGDRFYEQYF
TGTGCCAGCGGAGACCGATTCTACGAGCAGTACTTC
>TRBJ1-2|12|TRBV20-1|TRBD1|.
CSARTGSYGYTF
TGCAGTGCTAGGACAGGGAGCTATGGCTACACCTTC
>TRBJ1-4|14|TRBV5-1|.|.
CASSLGWANEKLFF
TGCGCCAGCAGCTTGGGTTGGGCTAATGAAAAACTGTTTTTT
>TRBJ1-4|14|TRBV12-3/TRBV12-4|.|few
CASSPPVANEKLFF
TGTGCCAGCAGCCCTCCGGTTGCTAATGAAAAACTGTTTTTT
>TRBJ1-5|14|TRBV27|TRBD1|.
CASRRTGDNQPQHF
TGTGCCAGCAGGAGGACAGGGGACAATCAGCCCCAGCATTTT
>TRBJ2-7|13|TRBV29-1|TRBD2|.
CSVFLSGIYEQYF
TGCAGCGTTTTTCTGAGCGGGATTTACGAGCAGTACTTC
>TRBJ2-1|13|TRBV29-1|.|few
CSVEGVEYNEQFF
TGCAGCGTTGAGGGAGTGGAATACAATGAGCAGTTCTTC